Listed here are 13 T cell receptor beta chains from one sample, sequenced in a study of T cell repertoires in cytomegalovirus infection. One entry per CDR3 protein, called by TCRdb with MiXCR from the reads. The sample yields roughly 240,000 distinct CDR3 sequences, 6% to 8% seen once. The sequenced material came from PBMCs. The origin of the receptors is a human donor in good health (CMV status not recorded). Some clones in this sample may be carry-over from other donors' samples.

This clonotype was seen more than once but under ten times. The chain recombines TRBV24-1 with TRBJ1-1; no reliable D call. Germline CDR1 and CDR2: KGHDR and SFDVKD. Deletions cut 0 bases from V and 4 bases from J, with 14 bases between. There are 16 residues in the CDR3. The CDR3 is CATSDLNTHIPTEAFF. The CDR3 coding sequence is TGTGCCACCAGTGATTTGAATACCCATATCCCCACTGAAGCTTTCTTT.

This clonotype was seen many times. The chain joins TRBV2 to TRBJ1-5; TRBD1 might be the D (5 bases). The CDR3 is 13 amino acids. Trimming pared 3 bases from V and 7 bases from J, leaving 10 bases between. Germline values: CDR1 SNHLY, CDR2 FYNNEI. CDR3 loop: CASSDGGTQPQHF. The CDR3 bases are TGTGCCAGCAGTGACGGGGGGACCCAGCCCCAGCATTTT. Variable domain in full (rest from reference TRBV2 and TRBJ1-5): EPEVTQTPSHQVTQMGQEVILRCVPISNHLYFYWYRQILGQKVEFLVSFYNNEISEKSEIFDDQFSVERPDGSNFTLKIRSTKLEDSAMYFCASSDGGTQPQHFGDGTRLSIL.

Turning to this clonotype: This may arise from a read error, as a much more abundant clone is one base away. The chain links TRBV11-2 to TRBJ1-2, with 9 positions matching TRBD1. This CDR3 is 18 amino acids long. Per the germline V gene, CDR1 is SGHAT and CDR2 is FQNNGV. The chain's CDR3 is CAGSLQGGTGTANYGYTF. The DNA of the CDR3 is TGTGCCGGCAGCCTCCAGGGGGGGACAGGGACCGCAAACTATGGCTACACCTTC.

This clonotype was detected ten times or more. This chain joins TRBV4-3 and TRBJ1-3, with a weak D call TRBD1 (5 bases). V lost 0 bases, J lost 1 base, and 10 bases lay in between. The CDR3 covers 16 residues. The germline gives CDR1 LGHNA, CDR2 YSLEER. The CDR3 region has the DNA TGCGCCAGCAGCCAAGAACCAGGGCGATCTGGAAACACCATATATTTT. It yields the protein CASSQEPGRSGNTIYF.

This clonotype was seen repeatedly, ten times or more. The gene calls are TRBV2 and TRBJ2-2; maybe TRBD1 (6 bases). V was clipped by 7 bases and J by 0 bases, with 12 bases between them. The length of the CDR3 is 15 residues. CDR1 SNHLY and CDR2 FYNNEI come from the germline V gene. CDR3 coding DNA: TGTGCCAGCAAAGCGACAGGCACGAACACCGGGGAGCTGTTTTTT. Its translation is CASKATGTNTGELFF. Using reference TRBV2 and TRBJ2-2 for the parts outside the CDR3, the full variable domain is EPEVTQTPSHQVTQMGQEVILRCVPISNHLYFYWYRQILGQKVEFLVSFYNNEISEKSEIFDDQFSVERPDGSNFTLKIRSTKLEDSAMYFCASKATGTNTGELFFGEGSRLTVL.

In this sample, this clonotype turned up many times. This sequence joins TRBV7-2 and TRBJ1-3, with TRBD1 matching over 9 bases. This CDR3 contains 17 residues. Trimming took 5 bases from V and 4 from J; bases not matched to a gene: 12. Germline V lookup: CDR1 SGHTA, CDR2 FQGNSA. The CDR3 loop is CASSPWGQGFSGNTIYF. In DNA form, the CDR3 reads TGTGCCAGCAGCCCATGGGGACAGGGTTTCTCCGGAAACACCATATATTTT.

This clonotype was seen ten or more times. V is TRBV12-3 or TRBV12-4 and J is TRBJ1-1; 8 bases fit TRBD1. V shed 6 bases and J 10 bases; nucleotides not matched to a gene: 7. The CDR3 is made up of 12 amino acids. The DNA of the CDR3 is TGTGCCAGCAGGAACAGGGGGGGGAGAGCTTTCTTT. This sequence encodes CASRNRGGRAFF.

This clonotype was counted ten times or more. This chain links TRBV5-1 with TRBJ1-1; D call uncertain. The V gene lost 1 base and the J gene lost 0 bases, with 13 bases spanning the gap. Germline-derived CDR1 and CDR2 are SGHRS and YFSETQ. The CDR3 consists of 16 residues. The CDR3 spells CASSLLSLALNTEAFF. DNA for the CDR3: TGCGCCAGCAGCTTGTTAAGTCTGGCGCTGAACACTGAAGCTTTCTTT.

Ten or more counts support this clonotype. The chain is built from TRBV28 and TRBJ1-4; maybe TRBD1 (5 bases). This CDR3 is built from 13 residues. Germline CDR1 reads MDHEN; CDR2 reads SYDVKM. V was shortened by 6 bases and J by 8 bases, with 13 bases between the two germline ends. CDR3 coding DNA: TGTGCCAGCAGCCCAGGGCGACAGGAAAAACTGTTTTTT. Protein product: CASSPGRQEKLFF.

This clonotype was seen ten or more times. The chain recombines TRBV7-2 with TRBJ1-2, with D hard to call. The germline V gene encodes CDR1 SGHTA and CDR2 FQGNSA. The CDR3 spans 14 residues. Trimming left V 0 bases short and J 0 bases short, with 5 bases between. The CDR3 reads CASSLASSNYGYTF. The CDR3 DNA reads TGTGCCAGCAGCTTAGCCAGCTCTAACTATGGCTACACCTTC.

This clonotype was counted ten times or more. CDR3 sequence (DNA): TGTGCCAGCAGTTACTCGAGGCAGGGGTGGAACTACGAGCAGTACTTC. Amino acid sequence: CASSYSRQGWNYEQYF. The rearrangement joins TRBV6-2 or TRBV6-3 to TRBJ2-7, with D maybe TRBD1 (6 bases). V was shortened by 0 bases and J by 3 bases, with 15 bases between the two germline ends. Germline V lookup: CDR1 MNHEY, CDR2 SVGEGT. The CDR3 spans 16 residues.

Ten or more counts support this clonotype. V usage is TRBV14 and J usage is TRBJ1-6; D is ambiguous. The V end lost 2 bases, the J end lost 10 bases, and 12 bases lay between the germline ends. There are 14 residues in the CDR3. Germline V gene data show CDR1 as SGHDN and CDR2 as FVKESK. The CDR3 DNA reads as TGTGCCAGCAGCCAACTACCTAGACCCTCACCCCTCCACTTT. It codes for CASSQLPRPSPLHF.

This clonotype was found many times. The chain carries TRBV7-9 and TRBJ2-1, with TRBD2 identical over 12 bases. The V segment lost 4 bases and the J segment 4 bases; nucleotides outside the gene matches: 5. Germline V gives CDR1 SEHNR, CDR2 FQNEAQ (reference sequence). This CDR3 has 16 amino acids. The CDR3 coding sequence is TGTGCCAGCAGCTCACCGACTAGCGGGGGATACAATGAGCAGTTCTTC. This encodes CASSSPTSGGYNEQFF.